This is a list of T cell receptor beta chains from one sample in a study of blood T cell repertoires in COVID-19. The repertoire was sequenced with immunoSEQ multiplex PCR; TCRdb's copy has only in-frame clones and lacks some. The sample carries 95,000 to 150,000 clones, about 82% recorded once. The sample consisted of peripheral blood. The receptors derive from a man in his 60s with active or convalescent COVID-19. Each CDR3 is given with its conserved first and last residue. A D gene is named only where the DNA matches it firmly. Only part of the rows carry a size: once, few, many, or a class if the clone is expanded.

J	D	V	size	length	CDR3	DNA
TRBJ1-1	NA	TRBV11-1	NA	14	CASSLIRGNTEAFF	TGTGCCAGCAGCTTGATTAGGGGGAACACTGAAGCTTTCTTT
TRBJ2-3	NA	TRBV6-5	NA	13	CASSYPRADTQYF	TGTGCCAGCAGTTACCCCCGGGCAGATACGCAGTATTTT
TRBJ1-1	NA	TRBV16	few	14	CASSQSRGIIEAFF	TGTGCCAGCAGCCAATCCCGGGGAATAATTGAAGCTTTCTTT
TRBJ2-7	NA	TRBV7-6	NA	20	CASSLVEGGRGQPLSYEQYF	TGTGCCAGCAGCTTAGTTGAAGGAGGCAGGGGCCAACCTCTCTCCTACGAGCAGTACTTC
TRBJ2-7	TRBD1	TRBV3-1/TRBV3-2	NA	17	CASSPRDRTMFSYEQYF	TGTGCCAGCAGCCCCAGGGACAGAACTATGTTCTCCTACGAGCAGTACTTC
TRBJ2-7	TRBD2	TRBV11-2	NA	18	CASSLDPWGLAGRDEQYF	TGTGCCAGCAGCTTAGATCCTTGGGGACTAGCGGGGAGGGACGAGCAGTACTTC
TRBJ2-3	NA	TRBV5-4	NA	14	CASRGGTSTDTQYF	TGTGCCAGCAGGGGAGGAACTAGCACAGATACGCAGTATTTT
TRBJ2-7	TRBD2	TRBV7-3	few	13	CASSPGLVDEQYF	TGTGCCAGCAGCCCAGGACTAGTAGACGAGCAGTACTTC
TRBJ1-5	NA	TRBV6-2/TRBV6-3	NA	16	CASSYVNRSRNQPQHF	TGTGCCAGCAGTTACGTGAACAGGTCCCGCAATCAGCCCCAGCATTTT
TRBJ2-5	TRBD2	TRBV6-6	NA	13	CASTLAGEETQYF	TGTGCCAGCACCCTAGCGGGAGAGGAGACCCAGTACTTC
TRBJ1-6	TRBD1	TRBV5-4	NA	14	CASSPRDSPSPLHF	TGTGCCAGCAGCCCCCGGGACAGCCCTTCACCCCTCCACTTT
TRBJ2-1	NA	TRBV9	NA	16	CASSVGPARGLGEQFF	TGTGCCAGCAGCGTAGGGCCAGCCAGGGGTCTCGGTGAGCAGTTCTTC
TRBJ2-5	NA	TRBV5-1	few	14	CASTRSRGEETQYF	TGCGCCAGTACGAGGTCCAGGGGTGAGGAGACCCAGTACTTC
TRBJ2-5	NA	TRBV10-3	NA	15	CAISESPGSQETQYF	TGTGCCATCAGTGAGTCTCCGGGGAGCCAAGAGACCCAGTACTTC
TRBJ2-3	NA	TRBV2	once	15	CASSSLQGRTDTQYF	TGTGCCAGCAGTTCGCTACAGGGACGCACAGATACGCAGTATTTT
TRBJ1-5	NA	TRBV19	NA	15	CASALRQASNQPQHF	TGTGCCAGCGCCCTCAGGCAGGCTAGCAATCAGCCCCAGCATTTT
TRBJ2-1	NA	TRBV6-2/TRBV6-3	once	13	CASSSTAVREQFF	TGTGCCAGCAGTTCTACAGCGGTGCGGGAGCAGTTCTTC
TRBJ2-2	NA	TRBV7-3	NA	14	CASSLSRGTGELFF	TGTGCCAGCAGCTTAAGTCGGGGGACCGGGGAGCTGTTTTTT
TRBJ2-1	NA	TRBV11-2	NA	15	CASSLDRPTYNEQFF	TGTGCCAGCAGCTTAGACAGGCCCACTTACAATGAGCAGTTCTTC
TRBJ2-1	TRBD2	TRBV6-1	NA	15	CASSESLAGGNEQFF	TGTGCCAGCAGTGAGTCGCTAGCGGGAGGAAATGAGCAGTTCTTC
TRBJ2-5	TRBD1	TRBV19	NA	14	CASGSGTGKETQYF	TGTGCCAGTGGATCCGGGACAGGGAAAGAGACCCAGTACTTC
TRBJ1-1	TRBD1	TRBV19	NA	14	CASSLRGRDTEAFF	TGTGCCAGTAGTCTCAGGGGGCGGGACACTGAAGCTTTCTTT
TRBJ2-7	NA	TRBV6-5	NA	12	CASSYGPYEQYF	TGTGCCAGCAGTTACGGGCCATACGAGCAGTACTTC